This T cell receptor beta chain is from a study of spatial heterogeneity in lung cancer. Study details: Alpha-chain sequences were consistently detected less often than beta-chain sequences. Points from the study as a whole: Tumor TCRs that were ubiquitous and expanded showed up in blood more at resection than follow-up.

There are many counts of this clonotype. The antigen is not known. The sample's time point: sample taken at primary tumor resection. Whole RNA came from tumor, nontumor lung or frozen PBMC and was sequenced without being sorted. The donors comprised about 70 untreated early-stage non-small cell lung cancer patients. Individual TCR cDNA molecules each bore their own unique molecular identifier. One entry per CDR3 protein results from TCRdb running MiXCR on the 5' RACE reads. The table includes about 60,000 distinct CDR3 sequences, more than 7% detected once. This CDR3 has 14 amino acids. The germline V gene has CDR1 MNHEY and CDR2 SVGAGI. V was clipped by 7 bases and J by 3 bases, with 12 bases between them.

This clonotype was sampled from a female donor with early-stage non-small cell lung cancer. The chain carries TRBV6-5 and TRBJ2-2, with D perhaps matching TRBD2 (6 bases). Sequencing used PBMCs, obtained at surgery. CDR3 amino acids: CASTEWGDTGELFF. The CDR3 DNA follows: TGTGCCAGCACCGAGTGGGGGGACACCGGGGAGCTGTTTTTT.